This T cell receptor beta chain was captured by sequencing in a study of blood T cells in healthy people across ages. This clonotype was counted only a few times. Its cognate antigen is unknown. Extraction of total RNA produced a minimum of 5.5 micrograms from each sample. The use of a sample-barcoded 5' primer and a J-beta primer mix characterized a second PCR of about 7 to 12 cycles. TCRdb recomputed calls from the 5' RACE reads with MiXCR, one row per CDR3 protein. This sample has over 950,000 distinct CDR3 sequences, with 35% to 40% found just once. Overall study findings and caveats: Diversity was estimated from one million T cells, and these estimates were considered underestimates. Possibly confounding the expanded clonotype changes was the fact that donor CMV status was unknown. Long-lived donors exceeded aged donors in naive CD4+ cells and diversity.

Germline CDR1 MDHEN, CDR2 SYDVKM. After removal of 3 bases from V and 1 base from J, the junction contained 5 bases not matched to a gene. This CDR3 has 15 residues. This TCR was sampled from a man aged 18 to 29 in good health. The sequencing sample was made of blood. The rearrangement links TRBV28 to TRBJ1-1, with 7 bases identical to TRBD1. The CDR3 region is CASSFEAGGNTEAFF. The CDR3 nucleotides read TGTGCCAGCAGTTTTGAGGCAGGGGGGAACACTGAAGCTTTCTTT.